This TCR beta chain emerged from a study of T cell responses to AZD1222 COVID-19 vaccine. Study-wide context: It was second doses at about 4 or about 12 weeks that were pooled.

A remark on this clone: Its matching antigen is unknown.

Study-wide results and caveats: The donor group comprised mostly white British people and more females; the analysis possibly underestimated clonal diversity. Baseline seropositivity occurred in only a handful of AZD1222 recipients. Across the whole spike, CD4 TCRs peaked at regions 160-218 and 743-854.

The CDR3 contains 11 residues. The V gene's germline CDR1 is GTSNPN and CDR2 SVGIG (reference sequence). V was shortened by 2 bases and J by 10 bases, with 11 bases between the two germline ends. Generated by immunoSEQ multiplex PCR, the TCRdb table keeps only in-frame clones and is missing some. The sample includes approximately 80,000 clones, about 84% of them seen just once. The sample consisted of peripheral blood, taken on day 0 of AZD1222 vaccination. This sequence joins TRBV30 and TRBJ1-1; D not certain. This receptor was identified in an adult in good health. CDR3 region: CAWSSSPGAFF. The CDR3 DNA sequence: TGTGCCTGGAGTTCCAGTCCGGGAGCTTTCTTT.